This TCR beta chain derives from a study of Ad26.COV2.S vaccination and SARS-CoV-2 variants. Study-wide points: Substantial breadth was reported for post-vaccination spike-specific CD8+ and CD4+ T cells.

Losses at the gene ends were 4 bases for V and 0 bases for J; bases not matched to a gene: 5. Germline lookup yields CDR1 SGHTA and CDR2 FQGNSA. The CDR3 sequence is 16 residues long. Concerning this clone: Its antigen is still unknown.

Sequenced by immunoSEQ multiplex PCR; TCRdb stores in-frame clones only, minus some. The data contain around 250,000 clones, around 88% of them singletons. Treatment specified: some 19 received Ad26.COV2.S at low or high dose, single or two shots; 5 received placebo; per-sample allocation not given. Sampling occurred on day 63 after the first vaccine or placebo injection. Source: peripheral blood, taken in a trial of Ad26.COV2.S vaccine versus placebo. This receptor was obtained from a person between 18 and 65 years old who received the Ad26.COV2.S COVID-19 vaccine or a placebo. J is TRBJ1-3 and V is TRBV7-2, with 8 bases fitting TRBD1. The CDR3 reads CASSSGQESSGNTIYF. The CDR3 DNA is TGTGCCAGCAGCTCGGGACAGGAGAGCTCTGGAAACACCATATATTTT. The full variable domain, its missing parts supplied by reference TRBV7-2 and TRBJ1-3, is GAGVSQSPSNKVTEKGKDVELRCDPISGHTALYWYRQSLGQGLEFLIYFQGNSAPDKSGLPSDRFSAERTGGSVSTLTIQRTQQEDSAVYLCASSSGQESSGNTIYFGEGSWLTVV.